Each of the 24 T cell receptor beta chains below was sequenced from the same sample in a study of T cell clones after liver transplantation. Method: immunoSEQ multiplex PCR; TCRdb's copy keeps in-frame clones and lacks some. The sample lists fewer than 110,000 clones; about 86% were seen once. The source material was CD4+ T cells from blood, sampled around 4 years after liver transplant. These receptors were taken from a human patient who received a liver transplant. The graft donor may be the source of some T cells.

The V call is TRBV11-2, the J call TRBJ1-1; D is unclear. The CDR3 spans 14 residues. Trimming stripped 3 bases from V and 1 base from J, with 9 bases between. In germline, CDR1 is SGHAT, CDR2 FQNNGV. CDR3 in amino acids: CASSFVPANTEAFF. The CDR3 bases are TGTGCCAGCAGCTTTGTGCCGGCGAACACTGAAGCTTTCTTT.

The chain is built from TRBV28 and TRBJ2-4, with D tentatively TRBD1 or TRBD2 (5 bases each). The CDR3 totals 14 residues. Trimming removed 10 bases at V and 0 bases at J, with 13 bases between. Germline V gene lookup returns CDR1 MDHEN and CDR2 SYDVKM. CDR3 nucleotide sequence: TGTGCCACACGGGGCACTCTAGCCAAAAACATTCAGTACTTC. This codes for CATRGTLAKNIQYF.

The gene calls are TRBV18 and TRBJ1-5, with TRBD1 matching 7 bases. The germline CDR1 and CDR2 sequences are KGHSH and LQKENI. The CDR3 extends over 14 amino acids. V gave up 6 bases and J gave up 1 base; unmatched junction bases: 3. CDR3 region: CASSLGQSNQPQHF. CDR3 sequence (DNA): TGTGCCAGCTCCCTGGGACAGAGCAATCAGCCCCAGCATTTT.

This clone was observed once. This chain links TRBV19 with TRBJ2-3; D not certain. CDR3 length equals 15 residues. With 3 bases removed from V and 2 bases from J, the gap between germline ends came to 12 bases. Looked up from germline, CDR1 is LNHDA and CDR2 is SQIVND (reference sequence). CDR3: CASSIYRVTTDTQYF. For the CDR3, the DNA is TGTGCCAGTAGTATTTATAGGGTGACCACAGATACGCAGTATTTT.

V and J are TRBV5-6 and TRBJ2-7, with 7 bases that match TRBD1. The CDR3 contains 13 residues. The trim removed 4 bases at V and 4 bases at J, leaving 5 bases unmatched. Germline-derived CDR1 and CDR2 are SGHDT and YYEEEE. The CDR3 loop is CASSGTDGYEQYF. For the CDR3, the DNA is TGTGCCAGCAGCGGGACAGACGGATACGAGCAGTACTTC.

The CDR3: CASSYAIQSPLHF. The CDR3 DNA sequence: TGTGCCAGCAGTTACGCTATACAGTCACCCCTCCACTTT. The gene calls are TRBV6-6 and TRBJ1-6; D is unclear. V was trimmed by 2 bases and J by 10 bases, leaving 9 bases between them. The CDR3 is 13 amino acids. Per germline, CDR1 MNHNY and CDR2 SVGAGI (reference sequence).

J is TRBJ2-5 and V is TRBV27; D remains ambiguous. CDR3 length: 14 amino acids. CDR1 is MNHEY and CDR2 is SMNVEV in the germline V gene (reference sequence). The germline V and J ends were trimmed by 2 bases and 5 bases, with 12 bases remaining between them. CDR3 DNA: TGTGCCAGCAGTTTACGGTTGGCGGCGGAGACCCAGTACTTC. Translating it yields CASSLRLAAETQYF.

CDR3 bases: TGTGCCATCAGTGAGAATCACGGACTAGCGGGAGAGACAGATACGCAGTATTTT. Protein product: CAISENHGLAGETDTQYF. The chain recombines TRBV10-3 with TRBJ2-3, with 13 positions matching TRBD2. The germline gives CDR1 ENHRY, CDR2 SYGVKD. V shed 2 bases, J shed 3 bases, and the junction held 8 bases outside the gene matches. This CDR3 spans 18 amino acids.

The DNA for the CDR3 is TGTGCCAGCAGTTACGGGGCAGTTCCCTCGGCTTTCTTT. Residues: CASSYGAVPSAFF. The V call is TRBV6-5, the J call TRBJ1-1; D might be TRBD1 (5 bases). CDR1 and CDR2 from the germline V gene are MNHEY and SVGAGI. V was shortened by 2 bases and J by 11 bases, with 15 bases between the two germline ends. The CDR3 totals 13 residues.

The rearrangement joins TRBV5-1 to TRBJ2-2, with D possibly being TRBD2 (5 bases). V lost 0 bases to trimming and J lost 5 bases, with 8 bases between them. The length of the CDR3 is 14 residues. Germline CDR1 is SGHRS and CDR2 is YFSETQ. The CDR3 protein is CASSLDAGTGELFF. In DNA, the CDR3 is TGCGCCAGCAGCTTGGACGCGGGTACCGGGGAGCTGTTTTTT.

The rearrangement links TRBV29-1 to TRBJ2-3; D possibly matches TRBD1 or TRBD2 (5 bases each). Germline V gives CDR1 SQVTM, CDR2 ANQGSEA. The CDR3 runs 12 residues. The V end was cut by 6 bases, the J end by 9 bases, with 16 bases between. The CDR3 reads CSVRTQSGTQYF. The CDR3 coding sequence is TGCAGCGTGCGGACACAATCGGGGACGCAGTATTTT.

The chain is built from TRBV18 and TRBJ2-1; D is possibly TRBD1 (6 bases). Trimming left V 6 bases short and J 8 bases short, with 17 bases between. The V gene's germline CDR1 is KGHSH and CDR2 LQKENI. The CDR3 sequence is 14 residues long. DNA for the CDR3: TGTGCCAGCTCCCCTCTTTCACAGGGCGATGAGCAGTTCTTC. The encoded protein is CASSPLSQGDEQFF.

This sequence joins TRBV7-7 and TRBJ2-1; TRBD2 agrees at 13 bases. The germline V gene encodes CDR1 SSHAT and CDR2 FNYEAQ (reference sequence). The CDR3 is made up of 15 amino acids. With V trimmed by 5 bases and J by 8 bases, 6 bases remained unmatched. The CDR3 is CASSRTSGGLDEQFF. In DNA form, the CDR3 reads TGTGCCAGCAGCCGGACTAGCGGGGGCCTAGATGAGCAGTTCTTC.

CDR3 bases: TGTGCCAGCAGCCGGGAAAGGGATAAAGCTGAAGCTTTCTTT. Translation gives CASSRERDKAEAFF. This chain connects TRBV5-4 to TRBJ1-1; D remains unclear. Germline V gene data show CDR1 as SGHNT and CDR2 as YYREEE (reference sequence). Trimming stripped 4 bases from V and 6 bases from J, with 16 bases between. The CDR3 spans 14 residues.

This rearrangement joins TRBV27 to TRBJ2-1; D not certain. The CDR3 length is 17 residues. Per the germline V gene, CDR1 is MNHEY and CDR2 is SMNVEV (reference sequence). Trimming removed 2 bases from V and 5 bases from J, with 19 bases in between. The CDR3 coding sequence is TGTGCCAGCAGTTTAGTCCCTGGGCAGTTAGGTAACAATGAGCAGTTCTTC. Its translation: CASSLVPGQLGNNEQFF.

The J gene is TRBJ2-3, the V gene TRBV11-1; a weak D match, TRBD2 (5 bases). Germline values: CDR1 SGHAT, CDR2 FQDESV (reference sequence). Trimming shortened V by 1 base and J by 2 bases, and 7 bases separated the two germline ends. The CDR3 totals 14 residues. The CDR3 DNA follows: TGTGCCAGCAGCTTAGGGCGGGTCACAGATACGCAGTATTTT. It translates to CASSLGRVTDTQYF.

This chain connects TRBV6-5 to TRBJ1-2; 7 nucleotides line up with TRBD1. V was clipped by 1 base and J by 5 bases; unmatched bases: 7. Germline V CDR1 and CDR2: MNHEY, SVGAGI. This CDR3 comprises 15 residues. The CDR3 region is CASSYLKGARYGYTF. The CDR3 DNA is TGTGCCAGCAGTTACTTAAAGGGGGCGCGTTATGGCTACACCTTC.

The CDR3: CASRTYLRVRQPGNEKLFF. As DNA, the CDR3 is TGTGCCAGCCGCACATACCTTCGGGTCAGACAGCCGGGTAATGAAAAACTGTTTTTT. The genes are TRBV5-8 and TRBJ1-4; D might be TRBD1 (5 bases). The V end lost 7 bases, the J end lost 4 bases, and 29 bases lay between the germline ends. The CDR3 is made up of 19 amino acids. Germline V lookup: CDR1 SGHTS, CDR2 YDEGEE.

The chain links TRBV18 to TRBJ1-4; TRBD1 is a possible D gene (5 bases). Germline CDR1 reads KGHSH; CDR2 reads LQKENI. V shed 6 bases and J shed 3 bases, with 17 bases lying between them. The CDR3 totals 16 residues. CDR3 nucleotide sequence: TGTGCCAGCTCCCGGCCGGGGGAACGACCTAATGAAAAACTGTTTTTT. This sequence encodes CASSRPGERPNEKLFF.

This chain links TRBV12-5 with TRBJ1-4; D ambiguous. Trimming pared 0 bases from V and 3 bases from J, leaving 11 bases between. There are 16 residues in the CDR3. CDR1 is LGHNT, CDR2 FRNRAP, per germline. The CDR3 region has the DNA TGTGCTAGTGGTTTGGTACCGGGAGTGTCTAATGAAAAACTGTTTTTT. Protein product: CASGLVPGVSNEKLFF.

The V and J genes are TRBV6-5 and TRBJ2-5; the match to TRBD1 covers 7 bases. This CDR3 has 15 residues. Germline-derived CDR1 and CDR2 are MNHEY and SVGAGI. J gave up 9 bases and V 6 bases, and 16 bases lay outside the gene matches. Here the CDR3 DNA reads TGTGCCAGCAGGCCGGACAGGCTCTACGGACAAGCCCAGTACTTC. Its translation is CASRPDRLYGQAQYF.

This clone occurred a few times. V gene TRBV7-6 combines with J gene TRBJ1-1; 8 nucleotides match TRBD1. The CDR3 covers 15 residues. Trimming took 3 bases from V and 1 from J; bases not matched to a gene: 4. Germline V CDR1 and CDR2: SGHVS, FNYEAQ. CDR3 amino acids: CASSFSGQGNTEAFF. The CDR3 DNA sequence: TGTGCCAGCAGCTTCTCCGGACAGGGGAACACTGAAGCTTTCTTT.

This chain links TRBV18 with TRBJ1-5; possible D gene TRBD1, 5 bases. Germline CDR1 KGHSH, CDR2 LQKENI. Trimming left V 4 bases short and J 7 bases short, with 14 bases between. There are 14 residues in the CDR3. The CDR3 region is CASSRRDGEQPQHF. CDR3 nucleotides: TGTGCCAGCTCACGGAGGGACGGGGAACAGCCCCAGCATTTT.

The chain is built from TRBV27 and TRBJ2-2, with 8 bases that match TRBD2. This CDR3 has 16 amino acids. Trimming cost V 3 bases and J 0 bases; bases outside gene matches: 3. The V gene's germline CDR1 is MNHEY and CDR2 SMNVEV (reference sequence). In DNA form, the CDR3 reads TGTGCCAGCAGTTTTAGACTAGCGTCGAACACCGGGGAGCTGTTTTTT. Translation: CASSFRLASNTGELFF.